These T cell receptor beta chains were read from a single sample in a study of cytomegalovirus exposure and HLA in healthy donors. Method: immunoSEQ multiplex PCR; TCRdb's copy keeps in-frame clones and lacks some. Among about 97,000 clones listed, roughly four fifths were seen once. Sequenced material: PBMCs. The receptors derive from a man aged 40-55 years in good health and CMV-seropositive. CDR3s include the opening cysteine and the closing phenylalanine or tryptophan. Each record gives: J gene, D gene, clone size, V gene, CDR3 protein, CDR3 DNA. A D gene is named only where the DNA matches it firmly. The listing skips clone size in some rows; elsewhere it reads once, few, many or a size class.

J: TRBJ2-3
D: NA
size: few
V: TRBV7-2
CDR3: CASSAASVGVRDTQYF
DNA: TGTGCCAGCAGCGCGGCTAGCGTGGGTGTGAGGGATACGCAGTATTTT

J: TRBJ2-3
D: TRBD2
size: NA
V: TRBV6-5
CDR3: CASSRLAGGPNTQYF
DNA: TGTGCCAGCAGTAGATTAGCGGGGGGGCCTAATACGCAGTATTTT

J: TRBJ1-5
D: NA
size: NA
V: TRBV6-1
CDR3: CASSGGRGDNQPQHF
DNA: TGTGCCAGCAGTGGGGGGCGGGGGGACAATCAGCCCCAGCATTTT

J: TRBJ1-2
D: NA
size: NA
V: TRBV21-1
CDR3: CASSRGGGYTF
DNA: TGTGCCAGCAGCAGGGGGGGTGGCTACACCTTC

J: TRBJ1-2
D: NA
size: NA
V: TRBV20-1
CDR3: CGAPLNGYTF
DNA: TGCGGTGCTCCTCTTAATGGCTACACCTTC

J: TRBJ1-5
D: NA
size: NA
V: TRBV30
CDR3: CAWSPRADQPQHF
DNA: TGTGCCTGGAGCCCCAGGGCCGATCAGCCCCAGCATTTT

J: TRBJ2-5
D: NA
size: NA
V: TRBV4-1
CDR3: CASSPALQGGKTQYF
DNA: TGCGCCAGCAGCCCAGCACTTCAGGGCGGGAAGACCCAGTACTTC

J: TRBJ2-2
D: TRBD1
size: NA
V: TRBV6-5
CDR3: CASREPQGTTGELFF
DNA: TGTGCCAGCAGGGAACCACAGGGGACCACCGGGGAGCTGTTTTTT

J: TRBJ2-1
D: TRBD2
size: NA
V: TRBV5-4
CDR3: CASSFGTSGGSSYNEQFF
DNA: TGTGCCAGCAGCTTCGGGACTAGCGGGGGGAGCTCCTACAATGAGCAGTTCTTC

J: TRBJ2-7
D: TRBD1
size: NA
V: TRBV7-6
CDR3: CASSLGDRGKGEQYF
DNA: TGTGCCAGCAGCTTAGGGGACAGGGGGAAGGGCGAGCAGTACTTC

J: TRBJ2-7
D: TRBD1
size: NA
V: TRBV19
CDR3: CASTSGDRGYEQYF
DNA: TGTGCCAGTACCTCGGGAGACAGGGGCTACGAGCAGTACTTC

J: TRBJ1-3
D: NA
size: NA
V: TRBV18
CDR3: CASSPRDTGNTIYF
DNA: TGTGCCAGCTCACCACGGGACACAGGAAACACCATATATTTT

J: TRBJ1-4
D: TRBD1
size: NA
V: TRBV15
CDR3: CATSREQGLGEKLFF
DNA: TGTGCCACCAGCAGAGAACAGGGGCTGGGTGAAAAACTGTTTTTT

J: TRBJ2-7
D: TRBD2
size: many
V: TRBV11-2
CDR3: CASSLGLAFYEQYF
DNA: TGTGCCAGCAGCCTGGGACTAGCGTTCTACGAGCAGTACTTC

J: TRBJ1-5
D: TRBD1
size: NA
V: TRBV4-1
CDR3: CASGPGQGSNQPQHF
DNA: TGCGCCAGCGGACCGGGACAGGGAAGCAATCAGCCCCAGCATTTT

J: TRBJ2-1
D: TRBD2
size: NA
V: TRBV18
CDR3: CASSPATSGFNEQFF
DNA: TGTGCCAGCTCACCGGCGACTAGCGGATTCAATGAGCAGTTCTTC

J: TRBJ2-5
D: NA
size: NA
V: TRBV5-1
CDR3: CASSLGLSSETQYF
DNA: TGCGCCAGCAGCCTGGGACTCTCGAGCGAGACCCAGTACTTC

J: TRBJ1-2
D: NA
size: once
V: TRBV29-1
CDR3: CSVEEQGPLGYTF
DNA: TGCAGCGTTGAAGAACAGGGACCTCTTGGCTACACCTTC

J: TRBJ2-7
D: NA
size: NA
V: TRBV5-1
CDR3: CASSLEANSYEQYF
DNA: TGCGCCAGCAGCTTAGAAGCTAACTCCTACGAGCAGTACTTC

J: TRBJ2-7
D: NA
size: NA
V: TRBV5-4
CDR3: CASSPTVSYEQYF
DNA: TGTGCCAGCAGCCCCACGGTCTCCTACGAGCAGTACTTC

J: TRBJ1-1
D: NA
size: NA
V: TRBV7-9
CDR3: CASSPRDFEAFF
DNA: TGTGCCAGCAGCCCCAGGGACTTTGAAGCTTTCTTT

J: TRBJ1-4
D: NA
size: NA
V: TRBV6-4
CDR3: CARLRGQGNEKLFF
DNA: TGTGCCAGGCTTCGGGGTCAAGGGAATGAAAAACTGTTTTTT

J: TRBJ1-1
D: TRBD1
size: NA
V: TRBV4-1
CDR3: CASSQRTGKNTEAFF
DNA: TGCGCCAGCAGCCAACGGACAGGGAAGAACACTGAAGCTTTCTTT

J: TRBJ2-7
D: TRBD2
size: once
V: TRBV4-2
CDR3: CASSQEGRLAGSEQYF
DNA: TGTGCCAGCAGCCAAGAAGGTCGACTAGCGGGGAGCGAGCAGTACTTC

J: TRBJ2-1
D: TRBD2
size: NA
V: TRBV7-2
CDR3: CASSLGPSGSNEQFF
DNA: TGTGCCAGCAGCTTAGGACCTAGCGGGTCCAATGAGCAGTTCTTC

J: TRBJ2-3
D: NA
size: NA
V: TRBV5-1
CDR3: CASSFPREPGADTQYF
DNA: TGCGCCAGCAGCTTCCCTCGGGAGCCGGGCGCAGATACGCAGTATTTT

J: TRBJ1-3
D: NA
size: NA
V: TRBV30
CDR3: CACSRGGNLGNTIYF
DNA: TGTGCCTGTTCCCGGGGGGGAAATTTAGGAAACACCATATATTTT

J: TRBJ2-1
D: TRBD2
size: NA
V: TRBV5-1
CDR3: CASSLDPRTSGYNEQFF
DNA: TGCGCCAGCAGCTTGGATCCCAGGACTAGCGGCTACAATGAGCAGTTCTTC